This T cell receptor (beta chain) emerged from a study of cytomegalovirus exposure and HLA in healthy donors (dated 2017 in TCRdb). Study-level background: In an earlier analysis of fewer than 750 of the donors, 276 Gb of sequence data and 90 million to 120 million unique TCR beta sequences from roughly 180 million T cells were reported. In a later analysis, previously published TCR beta repertoires from hundreds of donors were re-analyzed and high-resolution HLA genotyping was added so that TCR occurrence patterns could be studied. The aim of the study was to test whether cataloging public T cell receptors could identify signatures of past pathogen exposure. An earlier analysis of more than 450 of the donors used high-throughput TCR beta sequencing to judge whether each TCR beta V gene segment behaved as functional or pseudogenic. In addition to the first cohort of hundreds of subjects, a separate validation cohort of 120 different subjects was used. HLA typing included class I and class II loci at four-digit resolution. Every discovery cohort repertoire had been produced on one sequencing platform. Across some 400 genotyped donors of the cohort, an average of about 250,000 unique TCR beta nucleotide sequences per donor were sequenced, and about a sixth of those sequences were non-productive. To predict cytomegalovirus infection status, the study combined high-throughput TCR immunosequencing, statistical association of individual TCRs with disease status, and machine learning. Rather than using new phenotypic data, the later analysis identified candidate immune exposures from TCR beta sequences and from how often those sequences occurred across donors. Typing coverage varied by locus: roughly 629-630 donors for A, B, C, DRB1 and DQB1; roughly 500 for DQA1; approximately 610 for DPA1; approximately 470 for DPB1. Among the roughly 400 genotyped donors, about 83% belonged to the genetic ancestry cluster associated with self-reported Caucasian donors. Alongside the repertoire data, information on donor age, sex, ethnicity and CMV serostatus was compiled. Using immunosequencing, the study profiled T cell repertoires from around 670 subjects and related those repertoires to cytomegalovirus serostatus. Approximately 310 gigabases of sequencing data and approximately 85 million unique TCR sequences were included in an early release covering about 620 HLA-typed donors. Roughly 5 DR-DQ haplotypes were handled as single units for association and clustering, since linkage in the cohort was strong. A later genetic analysis used genome-wide SNP genotypes for about 65% of the roughly 670 donors, treating that subset as a discovery cohort. Here is what the overall study found, with its caveats: In a later genetic analysis, a missense DCLRE1C variant was associated with V-gene and J-gene trimming of TCR beta chains, and the association was replicated in an independent cohort. In a later analysis, HLA-associated TCR beta chains showed more clonal expansion and lower generation probabilities than non-associated chains that were equally common. A total of 150 to 200 TCR beta chains were listed by the study as associated with cytomegalovirus. According to a later analysis, TCR association rates differed among HLA loci, with DRB1 alleles showing the most associated TCRs and HLA-C alleles showing the fewest. Most CMV-associated TCR beta chains appeared to be HLA-restricted in a later analysis, and the HLA associations seemed to be driven largely by CMV exposure. In this cohort, only TCR beta chains were sequenced, and detectable features were limited by the absence of alpha or paired-chain data. In an earlier analysis of several hundred of the donors, most TCR beta V segments were observed in productive rearrangements about 87% or about 30% of the time, broadly matching IMGT annotations. In a later analysis, several top co-occurrence clusters were reported to appear linked to parvovirus B19, influenza, CMV and Epstein-Barr virus. When HLA alleles, especially DR and DQ, strongly co-occurred, attributing TCR associations to individual alleles was difficult. The authors suggested that the approach could potentially be generalized to other disease states and immunological phenotypes. Some IMGT-functional V segments, including TRBV6-2 and TRBV6-3, could not be told apart with the 87-base-pair reads, so those segments were excluded. At a false discovery rate of 0.05, a later analysis linked 15,000 to 20,000 TCR beta sequences to specific HLA alleles. Immune exposure information for the cohort was limited to CMV serostatus. A further reported finding was that TCR beta sequences accurately predicted the HLA-A and HLA-B alleles for most subjects in the first cohort. Presence/absence analyses assumed roughly uniform sequencing depth across donors, an assumption that may not hold. In vitro tests confirmed that a few of the cytomegalovirus-associated TCR beta chains recognize cytomegalovirus antigens. HLA typing was unavailable for some donors at each locus, so association tests used only the typed subset. While some public TCRs were present in many individuals, most TCR sequences turned up only very rarely across donors. The classifier was reported to diagnose cytomegalovirus status with high specificity and sensitivity in both the original cohort and the validation cohort. Linkage disequilibrium might explain the correlated functional status among segregating V segments, but an unknown experimental factor could not be ruled out. Because counts were too low, approximately 18 rarely observed V segments, including chromosome 9 orphons, were excluded from the earlier analysis of 500 to 700 of the donors. A cluster of highly shared sequence variants was judged likely to represent a technical artifact of the sequencing pipeline. A later genetic analysis reported fewer N-insertions in productive TCRs among donors in an Asian-associated ancestry cluster than the approximately 670-donor mean.

The library was produced with the immunoSEQ multiplex PCR assay. For the multiplex PCR, a mixture combining 60 forward primers for TCR Vbeta segments and 13 reverse primers for TCR Jbeta segments was used. A multiplex PCR assay on genomic DNA amplified the CDR3 region of rearranged TCR beta genes. The Illumina HiSeq System was used to sequence the amplified TCR beta libraries as 87-base-pair reads. In the paper's pipeline: In a later analysis, roughly 80 million unique TCR beta chains were counted across the approximately 620 repertoires, and around 11 million of these chains were shared by at least two donors. Raw reads were error-corrected and collapsed into unique sequences with a nearest-neighbor algorithm that merged closely related sequences to remove PCR and sequencing errors. V, D and J gene segments were assigned by aligning CDR3 sequences to IMGT reference sequences. For a sequence to be retained, a match of at least six nucleotides to both a V gene segment and a J gene segment was required. Rearrangements were classified as productive when the CDR3 lacked stop codons and remained in frame with V and J, and all other rearrangements were classified as non-productive. CDR3 was defined according to IMGT convention as the region running from the second conserved V-encoded cysteine to the conserved J-encoded phenylalanine. The earlier analysis of some 550 of the donors excluded any sequence lacking an unambiguous match to a single V gene segment. An earlier analysis of 587 of the donors classified V segments as functional when productive rearrangements were above 56.7% and as segregating when the standard deviation between donors was above 5%. To diagnose cytomegalovirus status from the catalog of TCR beta chain sequences, a statistical classification framework was built. V and J gene assignment, in a later analysis, came from comparing TCR nucleotide sequences with IMGT/GENE-DB human TR gene sequences. The TCRdist pipeline was used in a later analysis to assign CDR3 sequences and most-parsimonious VDJ recombination scenarios. In a later analysis, every TCR beta chain was defined by the combination of its CDR3 amino acid sequence and its V-gene family, and reads without a unique V-gene family were dropped. To address suspected cross-contamination and a sequencing artifact, a later analysis removed 450 to 700 highly shared, low-generation-probability nucleotide sequences. For each public chain, a later analysis derived a clonal expansion index from normalized ranks of inferred template counts within each repertoire. Generation probabilities in a later analysis came from a VDJ recombination model fitted to out-of-frame rearrangements, and those results were checked against IGoR. In a later analysis, hypergeometric tests were used to score TCR-TCR, TCR-HLA and TCR-CMV co-occurrence, with a repertoire-size bias correction applied to TCR pairs. To estimate false discovery rates, a later analysis permuted the HLA or CMV assignments 20 times. In a later analysis, co-occurring TCRs were grouped using DBSCAN, with TCRdist sequence similarity added in when clustering inside HLA-allele-positive subsets. For co-occurrence clustering, repertoires with fewer than 30,000 or more than 120,000 public chains were excluded, along with 4 to 6 repertoires with anomalous nucleotide sharing. Drawn from immuneACCESS, this table holds only the in-frame rearrangements with V and J called that TCRdb kept. Clones are partly lost; checked studies trace under half to an unresolved V gene and leave the rest unexplained. V and J calls and clone size come straight from that table; D and trimming were deduced from the DNA. For this sample there are about 140,000 clones; approximately 70% appear just once. The ten largest clones represent 1.5% to 2% of the sample.

In total, more than 500 healthy bone marrow donors made up the cohort. Cohort members were all nominally healthy when sampled, although unrecorded immune exposures were likely present. The donor tested CMV seronegative, placing the donor among the 352 seronegative members of the cohort. Each donor provided a peripheral blood sample, and peripheral blood mononuclear cells were used for TCR beta sequencing. The Qiagen DNeasy Blood Extraction Kit was used to extract genomic DNA from the blood cell samples. From the germline V gene, CDR1 is MNHNS and CDR2 is SASEGT. Relative to germline, V is missing 5 bases and J is missing 7 bases, with 9 bases of the junction outside any gene match. The CDR3 sequence holds 15 residues, the cysteine and phenylalanine included. The CDR3 DNA has 45 bases and is translated from base 1. Comments on this clone: The antigen this receptor binds is unknown. Base qualities are not recorded, but no much larger clone differs from it by a single base.

The V and J segments used are TRBV6-1 and TRBJ2-1, with 9 middle bases fitting TRBD1. The receptor's source is a woman in her 30s in good health and CMV-seronegative. The sample comprised PBMCs. The CDR3 region has the sequence CASSPGTGYSNEQFF. Read as DNA, the sequence is TGTGCCAGCAGTCCCGGGACAGGGTACTCGAATGAGCAGTTCTTC.